This TCR beta chain was observed in a study of T cell changes during pregnancy in multiple sclerosis. The table came from immunoSEQ multiplex PCR; TCRdb's copy has only in-frame clones and leaves some out. The sample holds roughly 56,000 clones, about 90% seen once. This CDR3 region has 14 residues. Trimming pared 2 bases from V and 10 bases from J, leaving 16 bases between. In germline, CDR1 is SGHRS, CDR2 YFSETQ. V gene TRBV5-1 combines with J gene TRBJ2-1; perhaps TRBD1 as D (5 bases). The sample was CD4+ T cells from peripheral blood mononuclear cells, taken after pregnancy. This TCR was recovered from a female donor in good health, enrolled as a control in a pregnancy study. The chain's CDR3 is CASSFKTASLEQFF. In DNA form, the CDR3 reads TGCGCCAGCAGCTTTAAGACAGCTAGTTTGGAGCAGTTCTTC.